This T cell receptor beta chain was documented in a study of blood T cell repertoires in COVID-19. Study details: Acute and convalescent COVID-19 specimens originated in the United States, Italy and Spain. Sources were T cells, B-cell-depleted T cells, or PBMCs; the material itself was cDNA or gDNA.

Methods used by the authors: Amplifying reference gene primers gave estimates of nucleated cell counts. TCRdb keeps only in-frame clones here, not all; method: immunoSEQ multiplex PCR. V and J calls and clone size follow that table, whereas D and trimming were derived from the DNA. The sample consists of 40,000 to 60,000 clones, 85% to 95% of them appearing once. Trimming took off 6 bases at V and 0 bases at J, with 9 bases between the two ends. This CDR3 region has 14 residues. From germline, CDR1 is LNHDA and CDR2 SQIVND (reference sequence). The clonotype originates from a man aged 55 to 70 with COVID-19, enrolled during active disease. The rearrangement uses TRBV19 and TRBJ1-3; no reliable D call. The sequenced material came from peripheral blood. Written as DNA, the CDR3 is TGTGCCAGTAGCACTCAAACCTCTGGAAACACCATATATTTT. It encodes CASSTQTSGNTIYF.